A selection of T cell receptor beta chains follows, all from one sample in a study of T cell changes during pregnancy in multiple sclerosis. Measured with immunoSEQ multiplex PCR; TCRdb has only the in-frame clones, and not every one. The profile shows over 55,000 clones, around 94% of them singletons. The sample consisted of CD8+ T cells from peripheral blood mononuclear cells, taken in the third trimester of pregnancy. Receptors originate from a female donor with multiple sclerosis, enrolled in a pregnancy study. Each CDR3 is given with its conserved first and last residue. Fields, in order: J gene, V gene, CDR3 protein.

TRBJ2-1 | TRBV7-9 | CASSLEGVWREAYNEQFF
TRBJ1-6 | TRBV5-1 | CASSPGQTNSPLHF
TRBJ2-3 | TRBV10-1 | CASSENRSTDTQYF
TRBJ1-1 | TRBV10-3 | CAISRDRDTEAFF
TRBJ2-7 | TRBV5-3 | CARSFNSSGRAREQYF
TRBJ2-2 | TRBV5-5 | CASSLWTSGNTGELFF
TRBJ1-5 | TRBV4-2 | CASSLGTEDSNQPQHF
TRBJ2-3 | TRBV27 | CASSPGEGQAMDTQYF
TRBJ2-1 | TRBV13 | CASREDGSSYNEQFF
TRBJ2-1 | TRBV18 | CASSPRTDSSYNEQFF
TRBJ1-3 | TRBV7-2 | CASSLVPPGAGNTIYF
TRBJ2-7 | TRBV6-1 | CASSESRYSYEQYF
TRBJ2-1 | TRBV28 | CASSLSPRGGSGRRNEQFF
TRBJ2-5 | TRBV6-1 | CASSDGATMYQETQYF
TRBJ2-7 | TRBV30 | CAWTPAGGSYEQYF
TRBJ1-1 | TRBV30 | CAWSEGAGNTEAFF
TRBJ1-1 | TRBV30 | CAWSHPGQGNTEAFF
TRBJ2-1 | TRBV4-3 | CASSQEVTVGRQGFNNEQFF
TRBJ2-3 | TRBV13 | CASSPGSGAGGKNTDTQYF
TRBJ2-5 | TRBV4-1 | CASSQDRSGIPETQYF
TRBJ2-7 | TRBV9 | CASSPQAETYEQYF
TRBJ2-2 | TRBV4-2 | CASSQDRSSGSLTGELFF